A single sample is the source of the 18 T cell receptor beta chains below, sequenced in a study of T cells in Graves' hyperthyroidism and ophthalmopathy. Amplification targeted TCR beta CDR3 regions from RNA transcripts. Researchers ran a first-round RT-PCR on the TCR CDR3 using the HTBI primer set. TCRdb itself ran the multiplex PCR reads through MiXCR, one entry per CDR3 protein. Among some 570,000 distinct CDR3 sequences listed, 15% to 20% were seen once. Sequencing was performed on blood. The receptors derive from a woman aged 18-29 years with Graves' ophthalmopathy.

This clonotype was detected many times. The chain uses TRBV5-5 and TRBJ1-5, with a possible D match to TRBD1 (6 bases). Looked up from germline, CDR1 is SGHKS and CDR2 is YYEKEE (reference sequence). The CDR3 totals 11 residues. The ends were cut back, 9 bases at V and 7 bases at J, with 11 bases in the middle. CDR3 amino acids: CAIAGGQPQHF. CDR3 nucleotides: TGTGCCATCGCGGGGGGCCAGCCCCAGCATTTT.

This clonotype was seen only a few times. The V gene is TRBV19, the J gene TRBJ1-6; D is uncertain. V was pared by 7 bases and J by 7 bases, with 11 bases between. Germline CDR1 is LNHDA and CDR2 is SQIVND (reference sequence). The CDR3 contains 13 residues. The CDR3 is CASMGRMNSPLHF. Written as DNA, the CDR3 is TGTGCCAGTATGGGTCGAATGAATTCACCCCTCCACTTT.

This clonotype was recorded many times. The CDR3 sequence is CASRPPGQSSYNSPLHF. As DNA, the CDR3 is TGTGCCAGCAGACCCCCGGGACAGAGCTCCTATAATTCACCCCTCCACTTT. This chain joins TRBV6-1 and TRBJ1-6, with 7 bases lining up with TRBD1. The CDR3 covers 17 residues. J was trimmed by 0 bases and V by 6 bases; bases with no gene match: 8. Germline values: CDR1 MNHNS, CDR2 SASEGT.

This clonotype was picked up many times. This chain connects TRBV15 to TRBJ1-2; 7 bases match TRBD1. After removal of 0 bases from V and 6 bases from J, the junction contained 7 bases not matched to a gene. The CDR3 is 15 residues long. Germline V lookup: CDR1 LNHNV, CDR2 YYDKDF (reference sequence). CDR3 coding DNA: TGTGCCACCAGCAGAGATAGAAGACAGGGTCATGGCTACACCTTC. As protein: CATSRDRRQGHGYTF.

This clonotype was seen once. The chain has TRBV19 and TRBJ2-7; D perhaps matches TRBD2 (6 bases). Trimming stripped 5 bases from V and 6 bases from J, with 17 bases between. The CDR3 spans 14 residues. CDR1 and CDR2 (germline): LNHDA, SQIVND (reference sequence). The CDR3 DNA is TGTGCCAGTAGTCCTTTCGGACTAATAGGCGAGCAGTACTTC. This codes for CASSPFGLIGEQYF.

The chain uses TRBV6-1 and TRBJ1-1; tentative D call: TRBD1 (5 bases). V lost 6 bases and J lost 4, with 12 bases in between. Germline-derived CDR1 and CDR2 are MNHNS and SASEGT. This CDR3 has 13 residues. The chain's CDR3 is CASRLRESTEAFF. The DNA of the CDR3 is TGTGCCAGCAGACTCAGGGAGAGCACTGAAGCTTTCTTT.

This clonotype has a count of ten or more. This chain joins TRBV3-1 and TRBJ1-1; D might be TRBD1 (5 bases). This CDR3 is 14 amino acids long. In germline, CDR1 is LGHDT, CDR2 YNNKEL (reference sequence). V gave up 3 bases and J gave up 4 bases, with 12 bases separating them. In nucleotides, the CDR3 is TGTGCCAGCAGCCACCAGGGATTGGGCACTGAAGCTTTCTTT. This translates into CASSHQGLGTEAFF.

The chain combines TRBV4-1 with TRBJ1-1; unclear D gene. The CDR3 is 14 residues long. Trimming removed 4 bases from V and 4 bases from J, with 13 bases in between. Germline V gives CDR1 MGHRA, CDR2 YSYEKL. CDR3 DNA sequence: TGCGCCAGCAGCCCTCAGGCTTGGGCCACTGAAGCTTTCTTT. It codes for CASSPQAWATEAFF.

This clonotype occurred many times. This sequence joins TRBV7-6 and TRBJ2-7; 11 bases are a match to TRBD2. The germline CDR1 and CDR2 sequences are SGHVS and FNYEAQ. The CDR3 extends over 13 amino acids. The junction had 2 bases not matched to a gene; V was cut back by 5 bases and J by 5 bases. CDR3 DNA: TGTGCCAGCAGCCCTAGCGGGAGGCACGAGCAGTACTTC. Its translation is CASSPSGRHEQYF.

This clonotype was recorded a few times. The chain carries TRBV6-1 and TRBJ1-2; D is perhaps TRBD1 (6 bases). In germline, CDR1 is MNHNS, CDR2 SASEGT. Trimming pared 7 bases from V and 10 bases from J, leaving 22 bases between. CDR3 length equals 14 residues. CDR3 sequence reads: CASTRSGRGGDYTF. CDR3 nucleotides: TGTGCCAGCACACGAAGTGGCAGGGGAGGCGACTACACCTTC.

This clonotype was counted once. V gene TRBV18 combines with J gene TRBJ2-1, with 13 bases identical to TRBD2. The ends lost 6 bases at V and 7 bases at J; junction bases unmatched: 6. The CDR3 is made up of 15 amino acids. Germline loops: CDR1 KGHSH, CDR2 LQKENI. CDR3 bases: TGTGCCAGCTCCGAAGGACTAGCGGGAGCGAATGAGCAGTTCTTC. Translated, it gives CASSEGLAGANEQFF. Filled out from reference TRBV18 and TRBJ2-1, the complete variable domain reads NAGVMQNPRHLVRRRGQEARLRCSPMKGHSHVYWYRQLPEEGLKFMVYLQKENIIDESGMPKERFSAEFPKEGPSILRIQQVVRGDSAAYFCASSEGLAGANEQFFGPGTRLTVL.

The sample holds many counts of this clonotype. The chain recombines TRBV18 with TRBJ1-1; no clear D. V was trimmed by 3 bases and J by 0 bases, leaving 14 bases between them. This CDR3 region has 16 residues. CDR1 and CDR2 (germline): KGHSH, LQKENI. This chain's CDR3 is CASSPTLPTVNTEAFF. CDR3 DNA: TGTGCCAGCTCACCTACCCTACCGACCGTGAACACTGAAGCTTTCTTT.

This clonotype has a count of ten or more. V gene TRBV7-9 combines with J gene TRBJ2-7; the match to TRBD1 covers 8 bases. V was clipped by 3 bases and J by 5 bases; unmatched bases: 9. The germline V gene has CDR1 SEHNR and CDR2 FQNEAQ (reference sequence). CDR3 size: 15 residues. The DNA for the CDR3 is TGTGCCAGCAGCTTGACCAGGAACAGGGGGAACGAGCAGTACTTC. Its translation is CASSLTRNRGNEQYF.

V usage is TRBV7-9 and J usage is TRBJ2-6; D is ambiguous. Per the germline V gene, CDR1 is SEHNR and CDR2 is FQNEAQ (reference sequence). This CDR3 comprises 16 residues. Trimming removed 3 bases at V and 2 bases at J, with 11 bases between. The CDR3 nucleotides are TGTGCCAGCAGCTTGGACGGACCGGCTGGGGCCAACGTCCTGACTTTC. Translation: CASSLDGPAGANVLTF. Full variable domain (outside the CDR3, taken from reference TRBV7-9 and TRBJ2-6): DTGVSQNPRHKITKRGQNVTFRCDPISEHNRLYWYRQTLGQGPEFLTYFQNEAQLEKSRLLSDRFSAERPKGSFSTLEIQRTEQGDSAMYLCASSLDGPAGANVLTFGAGSRLTVL.

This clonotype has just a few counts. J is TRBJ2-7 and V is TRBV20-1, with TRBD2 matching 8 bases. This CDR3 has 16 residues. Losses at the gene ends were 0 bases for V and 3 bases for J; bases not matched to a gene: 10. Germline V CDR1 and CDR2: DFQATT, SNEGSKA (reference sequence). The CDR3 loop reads CSARDRPGRALYEQYF. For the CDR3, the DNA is TGCAGTGCTAGAGATAGACCCGGGAGGGCCCTCTACGAGCAGTACTTC.

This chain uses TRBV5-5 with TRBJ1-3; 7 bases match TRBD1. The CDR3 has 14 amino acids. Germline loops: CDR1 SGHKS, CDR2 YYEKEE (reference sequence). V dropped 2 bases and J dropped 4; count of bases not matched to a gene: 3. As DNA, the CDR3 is TGTGCCAGCAGCTTACAGGGGCGAGGAAACACCATATATTTT. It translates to CASSLQGRGNTIYF.

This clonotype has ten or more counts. The CDR3 nucleotides read TGTGCCTGGAGTGTGGTGGGAGCCGGGGAGCTGTTTTTT. It yields the protein CAWSVVGAGELFF. This chain joins TRBV30 and TRBJ2-2; TRBD2 might be the D (5 bases). CDR3 length equals 13 residues. The V and J ends lost 0 bases and 6 bases respectively, with 8 bases between them. The germline V gene has CDR1 GTSNPN and CDR2 SVGIG (reference sequence).

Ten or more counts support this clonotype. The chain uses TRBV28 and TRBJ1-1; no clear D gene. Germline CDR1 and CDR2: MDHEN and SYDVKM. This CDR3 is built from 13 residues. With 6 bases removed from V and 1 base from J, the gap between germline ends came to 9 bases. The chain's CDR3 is CASRKDGNTEAFF. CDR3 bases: TGTGCCAGCAGGAAGGACGGGAACACTGAAGCTTTCTTT.